This section outlines one TCR beta chain sequence together with its context. TCRdb's table, derived via immunoSEQ multiplex PCR, lists solely in-frame clones and lacks some. Among some 160,000 clones, around 90% were seen once, and the ten largest hold 2.5% to 3%. This entry is derived from a study of cytomegalovirus exposure and HLA in healthy donors. Germline values: CDR1 WNHNN, CDR2 SYGVQD (reference sequence). The CDR3 extends over 14 amino acids. Deletions cut 0 bases from V and 4 bases from J, with 9 bases between. The sequenced material came from PBMCs. The clonotype originates from a man aged 18 to 29 in good health and CMV-seronegative. The chain uses TRBV10-1 and TRBJ1-1; D may be TRBD1 (5 bases). CDR3 DNA: TGCGCCAGCAGTGAGTCGCGGGGGGTCACTGAAGCTTTCTTT. Amino acid sequence: CASSESRGVTEAFF.